This T cell receptor beta chain stems from a study of vaccination effects on CD4 cells after COVID-19. General observations from the study: Marked clonal contraction was seen in infection- and vaccine-induced clones late after vaccination.

Libraries were prepared by immunoSEQ multiplex PCR; TCRdb keeps only in-frame clonotypes and omits some of them. This table holds 60,000 to 70,000 clones, about four fifths found once. This clone showed up just a few times. Its antigen is currently unknown. The ViraFEST assay expanded antigen-specific CD4+ T cells with viral peptide pools before sequencing. When nine to ten days of culture had elapsed, CD4+ T cells were isolated. After fewer than 2.5 million PBMC were placed in each well, they were cultured with approximately 10 IU/ml IL-2 and roughly 10 ug/ml peptides. This CDR3 contains 15 residues. Trimming pared 6 bases from V and 0 bases from J, leaving 14 bases between. Germline CDR1 is MNHNY and CDR2 is SVGAGI (reference sequence).

V gene TRBV6-6 combines with J gene TRBJ1-1, with D perhaps matching TRBD1 (6 bases). The sequence was obtained from a human donor who received a COVID-19 vaccine. Specimen: CD4+ T cells from PBMCs cultured with HCoV-229E spike peptides, collected before COVID-19 vaccination. The CDR3 DNA is TGTGCCAGCAGCCCTTCCAGGACAGTGAACACTGAAGCTTTCTTT. Protein product: CASSPSRTVNTEAFF.